This T cell receptor beta chain was captured by sequencing in a study of shared clonotypes between healthy human individuals. V lost 1 base and J lost 2, with 15 bases in between. The CDR3 consists of 16 residues. The germline gives CDR1 MNHEY, CDR2 SMNVEV (reference sequence). A single count supports this clone. Clones were sequenced by immunoSEQ multiplex PCR, and TCRdb holds only the in-frame ones, with some missing. Here the sample spans over a million clones, over 95% being singletons. The source is a man aged 30 to 39 in good health. What was sequenced was naive CD4+ T cells sorted from blood. The subset here: CD45RA+ positively selected. The chain has TRBV27 and TRBJ2-7; D possibly corresponds to TRBD1 (6 bases). CDR3 loop: CASSLFGDTRTYEQYF. The CDR3 bases are TGTGCCAGCAGTTTATTTGGGGACACGAGGACCTACGAGCAGTACTTC.